The 3 T cell receptor beta chains presented below share a single source sample, sequenced in a study. TCRdb re-called the RT-PCR reads with MiXCR, one entry per CDR3 protein. This repertoire shows around 700,000 distinct CDR3 sequences, about 14% found once; its top ten account for roughly 3.6%. Sequencing input: memory CD4+ T cells from blood. These receptors originate from a female donor in good health, serving as a healthy control.

This clonotype was observed a handful of times. The V and J genes are TRBV5-1 and TRBJ1-4; 7 nucleotides align to TRBD1. The germline CDR1 and CDR2 sequences are SGHRS and YFSETQ. Trimming took 4 bases from V and 6 from J; bases not matched to a gene: 6. The CDR3 extends over 14 amino acids. The CDR3 region has the DNA TGCGCCAGCAGCCGGGGACAGTTGGATGAAAAACTGTTTTTT. Its translation: CASSRGQLDEKLFF.

This clonotype was picked up many times. V usage is TRBV15 and J usage is TRBJ2-1; D remains ambiguous. The germline CDR1 and CDR2 sequences are LNHNV and YYDKDF (reference sequence). With 4 bases removed from V and 7 bases from J, the gap between germline ends came to 14 bases. The CDR3 length is 14 residues. The DNA for the CDR3 is TGTGCCACCAGCACCGGAGCCCGTGGTAATGAGCAGTTCTTC. It codes for CATSTGARGNEQFF.

This clonotype appeared a few times. The chain employs TRBV11-2 and TRBJ2-3; no clear D. This CDR3 is built from 14 residues. The V gene's germline CDR1 is SGHAT and CDR2 FQNNGV. Trimming cost V 2 bases and J 4 bases, with 10 bases left between them. The CDR3 region is CASSLLGPPDTQYF. In DNA, the CDR3 is TGTGCCAGCAGCTTACTGGGTCCCCCAGATACGCAGTATTTT.